This is a list of T cell receptor beta chains from one sample in a study of cytomegalovirus exposure and HLA in healthy donors. The table came from immunoSEQ multiplex PCR; TCRdb's copy has only in-frame clones and leaves some out. The data show about 170,000 clones, roughly 80% seen once. Sequenced: PBMCs. Source of these receptors: a female donor in good health and CMV-seronegative. Both conserved end residues are part of each CDR3. Fields, in order: clone size, V gene, CDR3 protein. Part of the rows lack a size; the others show once, few, many or a class for expanded clones.

few,TRBV5-5,CASSLDGGYTYNSPLHF
-,TRBV30,CAWSSPDRAGQPQHF
-,TRBV9,CASSVGSGDQPQHF
-,TRBV25-1,CASSELSGREGQFF
-,TRBV27,CASSLGTGLSYEQYF
-,TRBV7-6,CASSLVTSGGQYGELFF
-,TRBV18,CASSPGTSGYEQYF
-,TRBV4-1,CASSRTGTGLGAFF
-,TRBV5-5,CASKEGTDGYTF
-,TRBV7-9,CASSHLRGGSYNEQFF
-,TRBV19,CASSIMDSQETQYF
-,TRBV5-1,CASSFAPGLNSYEQYF
-,TRBV28,CASSFLRSGTEAFF
once,TRBV29-1,CSVGGRNTQYF
-,TRBV27,CASSEADHQPFYGYTF
-,TRBV5-5,CASSFSSGPYEQYF
few,TRBV5-4,CASSFGTGGEQYF
-,TRBV15,CATSRYGTKNEKLFF
-,TRBV9,CASSVGSGGNSPLHF
-,TRBV19,CASSTPEGPFNQPQHF
-,TRBV6-5,CASSYTGGSEHSPLHF
-,TRBV9,CASSPSGEDTQYF
-,TRBV5-5,CASTIISGGQETQYF
-,TRBV5-1,CASSLDRGDNIQYF
-,TRBV19,CASSIPPSYGYTF
-,TRBV30,CAWSVAEAYEQYF
-,TRBV30,CAWAHIPTDTQYF
-,TRBV29-1,CSVERETTDEAFF
-,TRBV19,CASNDRDNTEAFF
-,TRBV19,CASSSGQGDNQPQHF
-,TRBV5-1,CASQLLPQQDGYTF
-,TRBV7-8,CASLPTEVNNEQFF
-,TRBV11-2,CASSLDRGDTGELFF
few,TRBV11-2,CASSLAGAPHEQYF
few,TRBV6-4,CASSPSPGQGAETQYF
-,TRBV7-9,CASSLELGTPREAFF
-,TRBV13,CASSFPGHTYEQYF
few,TRBV30,CAWSTSSYTGELFF
-,TRBV5-1,CASSLVSLTDYGYTF
-,TRBV6-5,CASGTGSSPLHF
once,TRBV4-1,CASSRKGQGTEISEKLFF
-,TRBV5-1,CASSLGAQGAGETQYF
-,TRBV30,CAWSVAGSDTQYF
-,TRBV4-1,CASSQATGATDTQYF
-,TRBV5-1,CASSLGQGSYGYTF
-,TRBV19,CASSSDPGHLNTEAFF
-,TRBV5-1,CASYPGQGLGYTF
-,TRBV5-8,CASSLAGLATDTQYF
-,TRBV29-1,CSVRREGHTEAFF
-,TRBV6-4,CASSAQPTGASGYTF
once,TRBV19,CASSTRTGAEEQYF
-,TRBV6-1,CASSGTGLRAFF
-,TRBV10-1,CASSESRETQYF